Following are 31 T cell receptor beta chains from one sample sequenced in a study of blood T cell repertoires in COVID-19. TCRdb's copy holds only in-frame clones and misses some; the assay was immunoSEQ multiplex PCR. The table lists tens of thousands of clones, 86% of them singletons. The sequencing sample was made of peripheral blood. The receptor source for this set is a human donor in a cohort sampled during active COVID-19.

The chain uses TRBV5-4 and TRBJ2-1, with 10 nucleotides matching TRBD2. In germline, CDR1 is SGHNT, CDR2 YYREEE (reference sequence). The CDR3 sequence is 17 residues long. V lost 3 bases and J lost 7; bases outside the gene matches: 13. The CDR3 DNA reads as TGTGCCAGCAGCTCACCCACTAGCGGGACGGTGGGGAATGAGCAGTTCTTC. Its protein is CASSSPTSGTVGNEQFF.

The CDR3, as DNA: TGTGCCAGCAGCCCCCGCCTAGCGGGAGGTCTCTACGAGCAGTACTTC. It yields the protein CASSPRLAGGLYEQYF. The genes are TRBV9 and TRBJ2-7; 11 bases match TRBD2. CDR1 and CDR2 (germline): SGDLS, YYNGEE. The CDR3 sequence is 16 residues long. V lost 4 bases, J lost 3 bases, and 9 bases stayed unmatched.

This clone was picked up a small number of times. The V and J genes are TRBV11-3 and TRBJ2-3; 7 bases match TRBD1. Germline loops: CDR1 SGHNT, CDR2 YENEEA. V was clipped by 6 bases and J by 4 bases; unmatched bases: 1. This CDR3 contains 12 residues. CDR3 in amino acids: CASSQGADTQYF. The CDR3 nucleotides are TGTGCCAGCAGTCAGGGGGCAGATACGCAGTATTTT.

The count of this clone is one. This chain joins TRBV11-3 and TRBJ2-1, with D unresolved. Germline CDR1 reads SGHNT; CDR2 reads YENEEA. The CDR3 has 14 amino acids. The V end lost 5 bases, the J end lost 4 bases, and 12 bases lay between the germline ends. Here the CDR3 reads CASSPEAGYNEQFF. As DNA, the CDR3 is TGTGCCAGCAGCCCCGAGGCCGGTTACAATGAGCAGTTCTTC.

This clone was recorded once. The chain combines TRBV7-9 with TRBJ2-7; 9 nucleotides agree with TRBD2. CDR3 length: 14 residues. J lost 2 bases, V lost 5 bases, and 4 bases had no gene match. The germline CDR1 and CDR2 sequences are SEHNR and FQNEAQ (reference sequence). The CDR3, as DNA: TGTGCCAGCAGCCTGACTAGCGGTCCCTACGAGCAGTACTTC. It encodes CASSLTSGPYEQYF.

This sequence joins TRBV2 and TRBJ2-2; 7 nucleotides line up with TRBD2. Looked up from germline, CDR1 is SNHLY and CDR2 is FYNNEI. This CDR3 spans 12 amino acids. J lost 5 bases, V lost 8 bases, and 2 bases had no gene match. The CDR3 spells CASGGETGELFF. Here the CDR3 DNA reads TGTGCCAGCGGGGGGGAAACCGGGGAGCTGTTTTTT.

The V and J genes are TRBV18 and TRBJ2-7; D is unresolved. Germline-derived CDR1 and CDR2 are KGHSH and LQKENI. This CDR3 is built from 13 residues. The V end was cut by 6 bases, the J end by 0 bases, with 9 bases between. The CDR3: CASSARDSYEQYF. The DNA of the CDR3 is TGTGCCAGCTCTGCTAGAGACTCCTACGAGCAGTACTTC.

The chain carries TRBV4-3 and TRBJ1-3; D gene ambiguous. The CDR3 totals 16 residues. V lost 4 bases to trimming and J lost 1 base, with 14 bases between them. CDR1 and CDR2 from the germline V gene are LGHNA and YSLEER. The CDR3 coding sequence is TGCGCCAGCAGCCCAAACCCGGGGTGGTCTGGAAACACCATATATTTT. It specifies CASSPNPGWSGNTIYF.

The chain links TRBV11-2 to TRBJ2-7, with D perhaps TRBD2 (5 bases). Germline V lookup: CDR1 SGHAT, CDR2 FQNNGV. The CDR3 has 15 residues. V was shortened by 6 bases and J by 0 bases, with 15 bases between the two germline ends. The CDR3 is CASRGVGSNSYEQYF. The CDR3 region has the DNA TGTGCCAGCAGGGGAGTGGGTTCCAACTCCTACGAGCAGTACTTC.

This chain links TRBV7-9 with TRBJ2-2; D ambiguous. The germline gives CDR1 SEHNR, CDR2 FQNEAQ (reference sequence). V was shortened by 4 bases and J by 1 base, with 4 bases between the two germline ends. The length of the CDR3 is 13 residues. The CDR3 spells CASSSGNTGELFF. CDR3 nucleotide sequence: TGTGCCAGCAGCTCAGGGAACACCGGGGAGCTGTTTTTT.

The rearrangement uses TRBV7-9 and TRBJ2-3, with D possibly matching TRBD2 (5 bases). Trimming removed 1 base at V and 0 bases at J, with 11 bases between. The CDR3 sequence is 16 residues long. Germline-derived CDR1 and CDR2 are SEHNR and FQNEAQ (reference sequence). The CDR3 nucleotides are TGTGCCAGCAGCTTAGGAGCGGCTCCTAGCACAGATACGCAGTATTTT. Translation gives CASSLGAAPSTDTQYF.

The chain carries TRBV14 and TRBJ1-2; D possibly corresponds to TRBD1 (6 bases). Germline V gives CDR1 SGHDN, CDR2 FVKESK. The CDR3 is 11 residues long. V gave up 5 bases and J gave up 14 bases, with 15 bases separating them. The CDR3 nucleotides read TGTGCCAGCAGCACCTCCGGGACACCAACCTTC. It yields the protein CASSTSGTPTF. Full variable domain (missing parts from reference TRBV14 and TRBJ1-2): EAGVTQFPSHSVIEKGQTVTLRCDPISGHDNLYWYRRVMGKEIKFLLHFVKESKQDESGMPNNRFLAERTGGTYSTLKVQPAELEDSGVYFCASSTSGTPTFGSGTRLTVV.

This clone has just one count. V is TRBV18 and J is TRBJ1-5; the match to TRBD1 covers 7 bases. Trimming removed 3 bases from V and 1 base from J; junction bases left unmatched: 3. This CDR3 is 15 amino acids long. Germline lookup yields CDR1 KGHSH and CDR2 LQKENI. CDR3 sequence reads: CASSPTGYSNQPQHF. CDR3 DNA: TGTGCCAGCTCACCGACAGGGTACAGCAATCAGCCCCAGCATTTT.

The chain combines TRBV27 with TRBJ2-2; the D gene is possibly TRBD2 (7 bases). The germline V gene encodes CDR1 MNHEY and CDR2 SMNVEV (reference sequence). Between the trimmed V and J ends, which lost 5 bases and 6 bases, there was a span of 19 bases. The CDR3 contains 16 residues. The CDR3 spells CASSPLRGGRAGELFF. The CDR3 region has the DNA TGTGCCAGCAGTCCCCTGAGGGGGGGGAGGGCCGGGGAGCTGTTTTTT.

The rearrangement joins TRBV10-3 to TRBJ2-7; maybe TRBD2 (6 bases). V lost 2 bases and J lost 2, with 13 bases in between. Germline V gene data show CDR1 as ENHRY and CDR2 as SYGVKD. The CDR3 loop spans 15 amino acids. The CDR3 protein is CAISEPEGRPYEQYF. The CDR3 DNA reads TGTGCCATCAGTGAGCCGGAGGGACGGCCCTACGAGCAGTACTTC.

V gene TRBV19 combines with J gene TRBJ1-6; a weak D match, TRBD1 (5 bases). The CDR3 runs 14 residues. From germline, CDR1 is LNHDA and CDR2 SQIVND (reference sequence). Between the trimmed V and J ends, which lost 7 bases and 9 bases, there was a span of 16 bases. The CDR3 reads CASTTIGGGSPLHF. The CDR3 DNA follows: TGTGCCAGTACCACGATCGGGGGTGGTTCACCCCTCCACTTT.

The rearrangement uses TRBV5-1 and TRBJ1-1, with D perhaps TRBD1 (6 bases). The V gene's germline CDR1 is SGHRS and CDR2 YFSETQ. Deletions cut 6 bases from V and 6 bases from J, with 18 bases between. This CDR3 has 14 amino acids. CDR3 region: CASKIVRGSPEAFF. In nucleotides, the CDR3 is TGCGCCAGCAAAATCGTTAGGGGGTCGCCTGAAGCTTTCTTT.

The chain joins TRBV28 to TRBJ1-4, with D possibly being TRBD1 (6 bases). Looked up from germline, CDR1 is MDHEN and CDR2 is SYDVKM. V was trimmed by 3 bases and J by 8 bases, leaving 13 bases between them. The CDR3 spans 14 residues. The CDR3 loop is CASSLGQGWEKLFF. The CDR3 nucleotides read TGTGCCAGCAGTTTGGGGCAGGGGTGGGAAAAACTGTTTTTT.

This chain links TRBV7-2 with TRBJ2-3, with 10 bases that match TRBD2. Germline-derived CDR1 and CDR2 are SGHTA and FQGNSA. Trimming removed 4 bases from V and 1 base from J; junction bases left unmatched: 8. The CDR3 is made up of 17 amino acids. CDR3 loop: CASSSPSLAGGTDTQYF. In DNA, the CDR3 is TGTGCCAGCAGCTCGCCATCCCTAGCGGGAGGCACAGATACGCAGTATTTT.

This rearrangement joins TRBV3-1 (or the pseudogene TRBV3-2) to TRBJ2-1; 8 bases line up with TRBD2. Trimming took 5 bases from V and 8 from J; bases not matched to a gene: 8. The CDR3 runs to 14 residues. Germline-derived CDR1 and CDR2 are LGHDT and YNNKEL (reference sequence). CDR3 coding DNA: TGTGCCAGCAGCTTCACGGGAGGGCCCGATGAGCAGTTCTTC. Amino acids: CASSFTGGPDEQFF.

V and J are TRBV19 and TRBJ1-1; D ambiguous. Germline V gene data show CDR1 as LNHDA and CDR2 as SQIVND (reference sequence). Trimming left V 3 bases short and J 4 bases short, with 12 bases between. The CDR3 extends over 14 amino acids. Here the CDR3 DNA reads TGTGCCAGTAGTATCCAGTCAGGAAGCACTGAAGCTTTCTTT. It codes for CASSIQSGSTEAFF.

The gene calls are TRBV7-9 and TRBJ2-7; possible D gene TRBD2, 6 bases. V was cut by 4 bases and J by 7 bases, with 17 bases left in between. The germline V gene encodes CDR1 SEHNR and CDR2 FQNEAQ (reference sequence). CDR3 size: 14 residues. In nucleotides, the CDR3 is TGTGCCAGCAGCTCCAGCGGGTCTAGTGGGGAGCAGTACTTC. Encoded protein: CASSSSGSSGEQYF.

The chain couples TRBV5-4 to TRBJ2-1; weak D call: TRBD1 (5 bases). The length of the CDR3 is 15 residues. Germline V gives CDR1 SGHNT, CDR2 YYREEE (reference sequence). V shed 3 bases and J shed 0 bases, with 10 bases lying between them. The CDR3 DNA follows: TGTGCCAGCAGCTCGACAGAGCGCTCCTACAATGAGCAGTTCTTC. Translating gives CASSSTERSYNEQFF.

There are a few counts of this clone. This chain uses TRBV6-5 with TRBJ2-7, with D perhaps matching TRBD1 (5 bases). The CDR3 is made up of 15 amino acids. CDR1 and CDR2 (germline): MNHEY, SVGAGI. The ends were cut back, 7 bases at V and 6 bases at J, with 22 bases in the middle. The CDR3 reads CASNFDSRPTGEQYF. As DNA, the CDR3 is TGTGCCAGCAACTTCGACAGCCGTCCAACGGGCGAGCAGTACTTC.

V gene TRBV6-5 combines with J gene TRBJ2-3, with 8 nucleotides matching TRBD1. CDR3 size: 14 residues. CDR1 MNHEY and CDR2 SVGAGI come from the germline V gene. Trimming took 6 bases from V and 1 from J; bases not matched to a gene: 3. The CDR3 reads CASRTGQGTDTQYF. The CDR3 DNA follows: TGTGCCAGCAGAACGGGACAGGGCACAGATACGCAGTATTTT.

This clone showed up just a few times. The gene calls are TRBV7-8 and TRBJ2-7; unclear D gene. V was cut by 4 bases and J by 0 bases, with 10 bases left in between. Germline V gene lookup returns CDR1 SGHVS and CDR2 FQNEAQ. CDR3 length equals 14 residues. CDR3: CASSSRYSSYEQYF. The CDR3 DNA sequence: TGTGCCAGCAGCTCGCGGTATAGCTCCTACGAGCAGTACTTC.

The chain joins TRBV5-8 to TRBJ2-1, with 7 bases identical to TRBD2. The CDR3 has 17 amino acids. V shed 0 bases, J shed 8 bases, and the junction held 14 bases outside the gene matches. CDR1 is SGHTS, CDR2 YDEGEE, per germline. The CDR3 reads CASSLVFGGGRSDEQFF. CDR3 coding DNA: TGTGCCAGCAGCTTGGTTTTTGGGGGAGGGCGCAGCGATGAGCAGTTCTTC. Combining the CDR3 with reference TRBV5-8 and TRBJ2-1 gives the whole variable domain EAGVTQSPTHLIKTRGQQATLRCSPISGHTSVYWYQQALGLGLQFLLWYDEGEERNRGNFPPRFSGRQFPNYSSELNVNALELEDSALYLCASSLVFGGGRSDEQFFGPGTRLTVL.

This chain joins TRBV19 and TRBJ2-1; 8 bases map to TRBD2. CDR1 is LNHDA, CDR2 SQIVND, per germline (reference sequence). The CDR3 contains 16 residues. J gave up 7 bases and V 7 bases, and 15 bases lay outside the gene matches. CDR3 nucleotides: TGTGCCAGTACTGGGTTGGCGGGAGGAAGAGGGAATGAGCAGTTCTTC. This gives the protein CASTGLAGGRGNEQFF.

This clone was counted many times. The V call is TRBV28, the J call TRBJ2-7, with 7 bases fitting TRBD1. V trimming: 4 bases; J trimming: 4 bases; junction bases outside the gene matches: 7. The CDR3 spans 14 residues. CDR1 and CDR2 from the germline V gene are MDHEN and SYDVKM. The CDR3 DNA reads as TGTGCCAGCAGTTCTTCCGGGACAGAATACGAGCAGTACTTC. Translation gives CASSSSGTEYEQYF.

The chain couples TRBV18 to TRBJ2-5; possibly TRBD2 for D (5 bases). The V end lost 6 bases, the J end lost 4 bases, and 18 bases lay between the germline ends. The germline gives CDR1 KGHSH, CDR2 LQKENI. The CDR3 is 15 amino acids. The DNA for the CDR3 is TGTGCCAGCTCCCAAACGGACTGGGTTGGAGAGACCCAGTACTTC. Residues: CASSQTDWVGETQYF.

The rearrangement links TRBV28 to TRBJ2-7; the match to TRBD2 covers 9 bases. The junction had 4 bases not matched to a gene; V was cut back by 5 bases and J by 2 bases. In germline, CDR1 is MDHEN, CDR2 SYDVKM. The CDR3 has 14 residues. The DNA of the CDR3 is TGTGCCAGCAGTCCTAGCGGGAATACCTACGAGCAGTACTTC. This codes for CASSPSGNTYEQYF.